The 12 T cell receptor beta chains presented below share a single source sample, sequenced in a study of T cells in Graves' hyperthyroidism and ophthalmopathy. RNA transcripts were the template for amplifying TCR beta CDR3 regions. First-round RT-PCR targeting the TCR CDR3 was performed with the HTBI primer set. MiXCR, applied by TCRdb to the multiplex PCR reads, yields one record per CDR3 protein. The data show tens of thousands of distinct CDR3 sequences, roughly 58% seen once. Source material: blood. The receptors shown here come from a woman between 55 and 75 years old with Graves' ophthalmopathy.

This clonotype rates as medium-sized. CDR3 protein: CATSREGVFGANVLTF. In DNA form, the CDR3 reads TGTGCCACCAGCAGAGAAGGTGTGTTTGGGGCCAACGTCCTGACTTTC. The gene calls are TRBV15 and TRBJ2-6; unclear D gene. Trimming cost V 0 bases and J 3 bases, with 9 bases left between them. CDR3 length equals 16 residues. Germline values: CDR1 LNHNV, CDR2 YYDKDF (reference sequence).

This clonotype was observed many times. This rearrangement joins TRBV20-1 to TRBJ2-2, with TRBD2 as a possible D gene (7 bases). The CDR3 contains 13 residues. CDR1 and CDR2 (germline): DFQATT, SNEGSKA (reference sequence). The chain's CDR3 is CSEGGARTGELFF. In DNA form, the CDR3 reads TGCAGCGAGGGGGGGGCTCGGACCGGGGAGCTGTTTTTT.

V is TRBV25-1 and J is TRBJ1-4; D is undetermined. Per germline, CDR1 MGHDK and CDR2 SYGVNS. This CDR3 is 12 amino acids long. The CDR3 coding sequence is TGTGCTCGATTGAACGATAATGAAAAACTGTTTTTT. This sequence encodes CARLNDNEKLFF.

Concerning this clonotype itself: Its ends do not fully match the called genes, so a read error is possible. The DNA for the CDR3 is TGTGCCAGCACCTTAGCGGGACAGGGCTACAATGAGCAGTTCTTC. Amino acid sequence: CASTLAGQGYNEQFF. V is TRBV7-2 and J is TRBJ2-1; maybe TRBD1 (9 bases). Germline lookup yields CDR1 SGHTA and CDR2 FQGNSA. This CDR3 is built from 15 residues.

The chain uses TRBV20-1 and TRBJ2-3, with 16 bases identical to TRBD2. V trimming: 5 bases; J trimming: 2 bases; junction bases outside the gene matches: 4. The CDR3 spans 16 residues. Per germline, CDR1 DFQATT and CDR2 SNEGSKA (reference sequence). The CDR3 loop is CSAPGTSGRATDTQYF. In nucleotides, the CDR3 is TGCAGTGCTCCCGGGACTAGCGGGAGGGCCACAGATACGCAGTATTTT.

This clonotype has a single count. The chain combines TRBV10-2 with TRBJ2-3; D ambiguous. V lost 2 bases and J 5 bases, leaving 8 bases between the germline ends. The CDR3 totals 13 residues. CDR1 is WSHSY, CDR2 SAAADI, per germline. For the CDR3, the DNA is TGCGCCAGCAGTGAGCAAGGGCTAGATACGCAGTATTTT. It codes for CASSEQGLDTQYF.

This chain uses TRBV9 with TRBJ1-1; possibly TRBD1 for D (5 bases). CDR3 length: 15 amino acids. Germline V CDR1 and CDR2: SGDLS, YYNGEE. Trimming took off 1 base at V and 4 bases at J, with 14 bases between the two ends. CDR3 in DNA: TGTGCCAGCAGCGTATGGGACGGCGGGGCCACTGAAGCTTTCTTT. It is translated as CASSVWDGGATEAFF. Supplemented by reference TRBV9 and TRBJ1-1, the full variable domain reads DSGVTQTPKHLITATGQRVTLRCSPRSGDLSVYWYQQSLDQGLQFLIQYYNGEERAKGNILERFSAQQFPDLHSELNLSSLELGDSALYFCASSVWDGGATEAFFGQGTRLTVV.

This clonotype occurred many times. The J gene is TRBJ1-3, the V gene TRBV28; no definite D call. CDR3 size: 13 residues. Looked up from germline, CDR1 is MDHEN and CDR2 is SYDVKM. The V end was cut by 5 bases, the J end by 0 bases, with 5 bases between. The CDR3, as DNA: TGTGCCAGCAGTGGTGACTCTGGAAACACCATATATTTT. Translated: CASSGDSGNTIYF. Based on the CDR3 plus reference TRBV28 and TRBJ1-3, the full variable domain is DVKVTQSSRYLVKRTGEKVFLECVQDMDHENMFWYRQDPGLGLRLIYFSYDVKMKEKGDIPEGYSVSREKKERFSLILESASTNQTSMYLCASSGDSGNTIYFGEGSWLTVV.

The rearrangement joins TRBV19 to TRBJ2-2; 10 positions match TRBD2. The CDR3 consists of 16 residues. The germline V gene encodes CDR1 LNHDA and CDR2 SQIVND (reference sequence). V lost 4 bases to trimming and J lost 4 bases; unmatched junction nucleotides: 6. The DNA of the CDR3 is TGTGCCAGTAGTACCCCAACTAGCGGGATCACCGGGGAGCTGTTTTTT. This codes for CASSTPTSGITGELFF.

The chain joins TRBV2 to TRBJ2-7; 9 nucleotides match TRBD2. CDR3 length equals 16 residues. Per the germline V gene, CDR1 is SNHLY and CDR2 is FYNNEI. Trimming took 3 bases from V and 1 from J; bases not matched to a gene: 7. Here the CDR3 reads CASSESRLAGSYEQYF. For the CDR3, the DNA is TGTGCCAGCAGTGAGAGTAGGCTAGCGGGGTCCTACGAGCAGTACTTC.

This clonotype was picked up many times. This sequence may be a read error, since a much larger clone differs from it by one base. This chain joins TRBV7-9 and TRBJ2-1; D is possibly TRBD2 (6 bases). This CDR3 is 15 amino acids long. Between the trimmed V and J ends, which lost 5 bases and 15 bases, there was a span of 26 bases. In germline, CDR1 is SEHNR, CDR2 FQNEAQ (reference sequence). The CDR3 sequence is CASSAEKRAFSGRFF. CDR3 nucleotide sequence: TGTGCCAGCAGCGCCGAAAAGCGGGCCTTTTCTGGGCGGTTCTTC.

By sample share, this clonotype is medium-sized. The chain uses TRBV15 and TRBJ1-1, with 7 bases identical to TRBD1. V lost 0 bases to trimming and J lost 0 bases; unmatched junction nucleotides: 4. Germline CDR1 LNHNV, CDR2 YYDKDF (reference sequence). The CDR3 covers 16 residues. The DNA for the CDR3 is TGTGCCACCAGCAGAGATTTGAGGGGGCTGAACACTGAAGCTTTCTTT. The encoded protein is CATSRDLRGLNTEAFF.